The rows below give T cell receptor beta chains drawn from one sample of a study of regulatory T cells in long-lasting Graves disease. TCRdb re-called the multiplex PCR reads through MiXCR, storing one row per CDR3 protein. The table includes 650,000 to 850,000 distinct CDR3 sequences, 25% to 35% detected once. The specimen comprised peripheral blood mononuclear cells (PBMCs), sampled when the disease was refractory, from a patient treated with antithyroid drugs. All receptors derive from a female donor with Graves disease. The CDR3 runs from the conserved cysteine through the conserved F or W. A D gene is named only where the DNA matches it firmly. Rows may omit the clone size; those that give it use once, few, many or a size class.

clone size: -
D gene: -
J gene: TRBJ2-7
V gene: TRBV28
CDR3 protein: CASREDSYYEQYF
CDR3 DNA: TGTGCCAGCAGAGAAGACAGTTACTACGAGCAGTACTTC

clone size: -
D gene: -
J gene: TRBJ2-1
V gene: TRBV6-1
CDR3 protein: CASSVGPDYNEQFF
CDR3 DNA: TGTGCCAGCAGTGTAGGTCCTGACTACAATGAGCAGTTCTTC

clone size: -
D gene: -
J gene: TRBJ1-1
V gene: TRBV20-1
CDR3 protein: CSARWQLNTEAFF
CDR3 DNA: TGCAGTGCTAGGTGGCAATTGAACACTGAAGCTTTCTTT

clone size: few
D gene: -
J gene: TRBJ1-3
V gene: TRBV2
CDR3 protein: CASTRRGPASGNTIYF
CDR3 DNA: TGTGCCAGCACAAGGAGAGGACCGGCCTCTGGAAACACCATATATTTT

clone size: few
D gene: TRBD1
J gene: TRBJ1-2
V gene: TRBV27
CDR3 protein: CASAPRGQQTLGYTF
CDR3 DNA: TGTGCCAGCGCCCCACGGGGACAGCAGACGTTGGGCTACACCTTC

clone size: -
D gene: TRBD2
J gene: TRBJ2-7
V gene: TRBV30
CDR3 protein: CAWRGTSGRYEQYF
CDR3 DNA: TGTGCCTGGAGGGGGACTAGCGGGAGATACGAGCAGTACTTC

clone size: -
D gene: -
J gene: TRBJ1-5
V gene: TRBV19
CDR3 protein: CASSIASDGSGQPQHF
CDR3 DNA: TGTGCCAGTAGTATAGCCTCGGACGGCTCGGGGCAGCCCCAGCATTTT

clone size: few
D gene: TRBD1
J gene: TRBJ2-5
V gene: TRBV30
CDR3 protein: CAWSKGAPSETQYF
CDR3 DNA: TGTGCCTGGAGTAAGGGGGCTCCGTCCGAGACCCAGTACTTC

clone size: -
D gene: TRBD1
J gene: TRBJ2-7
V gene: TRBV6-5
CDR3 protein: CASSYSRDSSYEQYF
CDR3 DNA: TGTGCCAGCAGTTACTCGAGGGACAGTTCCTACGAGCAGTACTTC

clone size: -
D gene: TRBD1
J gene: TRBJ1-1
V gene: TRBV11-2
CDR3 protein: CASSTRGTGVDTNTEAFF
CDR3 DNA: TGTGCCAGCAGCACCCGTGGGACAGGGGTTGACACGAACACTGAAGCTTTCTTT

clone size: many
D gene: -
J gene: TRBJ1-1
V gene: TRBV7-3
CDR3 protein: CASSTADRMNTEAFF
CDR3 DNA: TGTGCCAGCAGCACCGCCGACAGAATGAACACTGAAGCTTTCTTT

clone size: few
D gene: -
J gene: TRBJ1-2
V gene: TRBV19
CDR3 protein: CASGQTTNYGYTF
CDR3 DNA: TGTGCCAGCGGACAGACAACTAACTATGGCTACACCTTC

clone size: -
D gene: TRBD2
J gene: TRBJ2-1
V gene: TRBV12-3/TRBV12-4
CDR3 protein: CASSLGTSGFGSEQFF
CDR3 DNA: TGTGCCAGCAGTTTAGGGACTAGCGGATTCGGCAGTGAGCAGTTCTTC

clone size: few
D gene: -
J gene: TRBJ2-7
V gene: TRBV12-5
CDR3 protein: CASGLGAVYEQYF
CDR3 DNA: TGTGCTAGTGGTTTGGGTGCGGTCTACGAGCAGTACTTC

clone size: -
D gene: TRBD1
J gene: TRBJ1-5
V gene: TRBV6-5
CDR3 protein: CASSYRGQENQPQHF
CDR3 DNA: TGTGCCAGCAGTTACCGGGGACAGGAAAATCAGCCCCAGCATTTT

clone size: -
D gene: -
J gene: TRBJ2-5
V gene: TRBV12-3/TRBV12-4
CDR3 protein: CASSRQGGTETQYF
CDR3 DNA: TGTGCCAGCAGTCGGCAGGGGGGCACAGAGACCCAGTACTTC

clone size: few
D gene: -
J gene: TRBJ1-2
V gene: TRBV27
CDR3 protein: CASSYGAQANYGYTF
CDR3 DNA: TGTGCCAGCAGTTACGGGGCTCAAGCTAACTATGGCTACACCTTC

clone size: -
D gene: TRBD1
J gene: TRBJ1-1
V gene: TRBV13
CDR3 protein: CASSLGGTASMNTEAFF
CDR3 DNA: TGTGCCAGCAGCTTAGGTGGGACAGCTAGCATGAACACTGAAGCTTTCTTT

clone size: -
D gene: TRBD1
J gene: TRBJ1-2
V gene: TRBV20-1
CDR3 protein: CSARNYRGNYGYTF
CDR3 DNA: TGCAGTGCTAGGAACTACAGGGGGAACTATGGCTACACCTTC

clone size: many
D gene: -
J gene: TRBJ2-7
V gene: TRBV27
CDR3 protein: CASSLSGLFSYEQYF
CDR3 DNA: TGTGCCAGCAGTTTATCAGGGTTGTTCTCCTACGAGCAGTACTTC

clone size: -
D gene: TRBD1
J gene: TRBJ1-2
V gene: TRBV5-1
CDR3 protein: CASRMGDRGDGYTF
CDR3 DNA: TGCGCCAGCAGGATGGGGGACAGGGGCGATGGCTACACCTTC

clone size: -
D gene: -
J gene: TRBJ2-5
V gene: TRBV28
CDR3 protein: CASSLLGAGEETQYF
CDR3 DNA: TGTGCCAGCAGTTTATTAGGGGCAGGTGAGGAGACCCAGTACTTC

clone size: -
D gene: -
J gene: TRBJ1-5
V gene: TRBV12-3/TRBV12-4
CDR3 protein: CASSLSGVEQPQHF
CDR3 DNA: TGTGCCAGCAGTTTATCAGGGGTAGAGCAGCCCCAGCATTTT

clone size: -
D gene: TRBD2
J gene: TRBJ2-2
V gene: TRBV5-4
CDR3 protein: CASSLGGSGSIVDTGELFF
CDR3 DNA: TGTGCCAGCAGCTTGGGAGGTAGCGGGAGTATCGTGGACACCGGGGAGCTGTTTTTT

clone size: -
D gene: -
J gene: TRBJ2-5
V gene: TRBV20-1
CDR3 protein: CSVVGGEIQYF
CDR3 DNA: TGCAGTGTGGTAGGGGGTGAGATCCAGTACTTC

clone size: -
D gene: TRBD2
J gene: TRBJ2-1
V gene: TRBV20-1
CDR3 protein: CSARKREGSYNEQFF
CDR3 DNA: TGCAGTGCTAGGAAACGGGAGGGCTCCTACAATGAGCAGTTCTTC

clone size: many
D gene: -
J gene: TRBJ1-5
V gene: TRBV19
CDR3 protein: CASSTGYQPQHF
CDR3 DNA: TGTGCCAGTAGTACCGGGTACCAGCCCCAGCATTTT

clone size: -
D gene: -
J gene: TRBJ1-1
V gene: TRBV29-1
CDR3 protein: CSVGRPGVFNTEAFF
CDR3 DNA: TGCAGCGTTGGAAGGCCAGGAGTATTCAACACTGAAGCTTTCTTT

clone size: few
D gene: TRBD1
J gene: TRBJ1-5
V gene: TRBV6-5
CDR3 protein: CASSSGTGNNQPQHF
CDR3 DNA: TGTGCCAGCAGTTCCGGGACAGGGAACAATCAGCCCCAGCATTTT

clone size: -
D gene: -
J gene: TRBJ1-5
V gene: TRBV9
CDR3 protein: CASSVVRDYQPQHF
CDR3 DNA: TGTGCCAGCAGCGTAGTGAGGGATTATCAGCCCCAGCATTTT

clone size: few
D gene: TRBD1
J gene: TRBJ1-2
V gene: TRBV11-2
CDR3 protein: CASSPTGDTRYGYTF
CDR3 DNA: TGTGCCAGCTCACCGACAGGGGATACGCGCTATGGCTACACCTTC

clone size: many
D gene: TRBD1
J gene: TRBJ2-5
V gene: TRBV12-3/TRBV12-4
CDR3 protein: CASSPGQGHQETQYF
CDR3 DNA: TGTGCCAGCAGTCCGGGACAGGGGCACCAAGAGACCCAGTACTTC

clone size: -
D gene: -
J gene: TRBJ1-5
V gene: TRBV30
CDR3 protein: CAWSEGNNQPQHF
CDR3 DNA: TGTGCCTGGAGTGAAGGGAATAATCAGCCCCAGCATTTT

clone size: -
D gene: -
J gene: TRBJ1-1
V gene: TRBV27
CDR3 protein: CASSPTGTENTEAFF
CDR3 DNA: TGTGCCAGCAGTCCGACCGGGACGGAGAACACTGAAGCTTTCTTT

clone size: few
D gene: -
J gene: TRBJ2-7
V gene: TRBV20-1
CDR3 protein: CSARAVLESSYEQYF
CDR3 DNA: TGCAGTGCTAGAGCGGTGCTGGAGTCATCCTACGAGCAGTACTTC

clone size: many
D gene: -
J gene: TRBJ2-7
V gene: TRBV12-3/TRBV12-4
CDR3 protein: CASSFPGSYEQYF
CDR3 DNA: TGTGCCAGCAGTTTCCCAGGGAGTTACGAGCAGTACTTC

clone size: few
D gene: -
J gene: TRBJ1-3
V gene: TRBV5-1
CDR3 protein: CASSLTGFGNTIYF
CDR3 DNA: TGCGCCAGCAGCTTAACAGGTTTCGGAAACACCATATATTTT

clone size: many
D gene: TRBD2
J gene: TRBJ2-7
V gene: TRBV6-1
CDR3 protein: CASSPSGSDYEQYF
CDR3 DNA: TGTGCCAGCAGTCCTAGCGGGTCCGACTACGAGCAGTACTTC

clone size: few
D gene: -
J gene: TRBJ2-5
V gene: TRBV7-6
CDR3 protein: CASSLVETGEETQYF
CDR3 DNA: TGTGCCAGCAGCTTAGTTGAAACGGGGGAAGAGACCCAGTACTTC

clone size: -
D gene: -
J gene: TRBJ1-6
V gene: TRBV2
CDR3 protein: CASREGTIGAPLHF
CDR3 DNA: TGTGCCAGCAGGGAAGGAACGATTGGCGCACCCCTCCACTTT

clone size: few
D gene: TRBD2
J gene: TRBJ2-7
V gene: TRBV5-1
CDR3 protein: CASSLWHSGGCEQYF
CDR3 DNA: TGCGCCAGCAGCTTGTGGCATAGCGGGGGCTGCGAGCAGTACTTC

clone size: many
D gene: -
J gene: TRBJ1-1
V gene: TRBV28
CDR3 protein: CASSFPAGSEAFF
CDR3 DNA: TGTGCCAGCAGTTTTCCGGCGGGGTCCGAAGCTTTCTTT

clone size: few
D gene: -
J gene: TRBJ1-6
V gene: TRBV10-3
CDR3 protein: CAIWKGPNSPLHF
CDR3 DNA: TGTGCCATCTGGAAAGGTCCTAATTCACCCCTCCACTTT

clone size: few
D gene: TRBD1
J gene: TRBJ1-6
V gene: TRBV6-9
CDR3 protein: CASSYQDRSSPLHF
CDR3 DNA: TGTGCCAGCAGTTACCAGGACAGGAGCTCACCCCTCCACTTT

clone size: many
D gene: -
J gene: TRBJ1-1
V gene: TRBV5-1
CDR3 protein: CASSVKQGLTEAFF
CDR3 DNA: TGCGCCAGCAGCGTGAAACAGGGTTTGACTGAAGCTTTCTTT

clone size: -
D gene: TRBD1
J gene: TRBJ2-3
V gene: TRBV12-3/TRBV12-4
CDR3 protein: CASSLPRTGVEKDTQYF
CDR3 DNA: TGTGCCAGCAGTTTACCTAGGACAGGTGTAGAAAAAGATACGCAGTATTTT

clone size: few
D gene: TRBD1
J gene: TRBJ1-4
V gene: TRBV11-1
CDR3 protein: CASSKTGTAEKLFF
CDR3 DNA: TGTGCCAGCAGCAAAACCGGGACAGCTGAAAAACTGTTTTTT

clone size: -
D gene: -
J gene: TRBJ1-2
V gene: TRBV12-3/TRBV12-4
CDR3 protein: CASSSIQTGVNGYTF
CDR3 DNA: TGTGCCAGCAGCTCTATTCAGACAGGAGTCAATGGCTACACCTTC

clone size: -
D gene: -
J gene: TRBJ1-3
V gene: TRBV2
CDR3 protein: CASSEFSGNTIYF
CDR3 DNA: TGTGCCAGCAGTGAATTTAGTGGAAACACCATATATTTT

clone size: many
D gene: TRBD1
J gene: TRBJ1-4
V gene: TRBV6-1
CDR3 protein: CASSAGQGVTTNEKLFF
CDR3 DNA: TGTGCCAGCAGTGCGGGACAGGGGGTAACAACTAATGAAAAACTGTTTTTT

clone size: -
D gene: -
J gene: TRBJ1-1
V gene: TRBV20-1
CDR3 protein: CSAGPGPLNTEAFF
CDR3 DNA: TGCAGTGCTGGACCCGGCCCGTTGAACACTGAAGCTTTCTTT

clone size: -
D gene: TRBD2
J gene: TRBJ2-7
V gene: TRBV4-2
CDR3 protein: CASSSRTSGEYEQYF
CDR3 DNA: TGTGCCAGCAGCTCCCGGACTAGCGGGGAGTACGAGCAGTACTTC

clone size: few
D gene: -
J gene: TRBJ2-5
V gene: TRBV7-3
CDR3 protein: CASSWSRLETQYF
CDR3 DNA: TGTGCCAGCAGCTGGAGTAGGTTGGAGACCCAGTACTTC

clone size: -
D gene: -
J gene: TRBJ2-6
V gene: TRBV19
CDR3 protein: CASGLFLGAGANVLTF
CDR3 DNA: TGTGCCAGTGGCCTTTTCCTAGGGGCTGGGGCCAACGTCCTGACTTTC

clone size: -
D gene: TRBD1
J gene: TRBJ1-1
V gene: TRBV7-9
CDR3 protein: CASSPTGGAGWYTEAFF
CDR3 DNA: TGTGCCAGCAGTCCCACAGGGGGCGCGGGATGGTACACTGAAGCTTTCTTT

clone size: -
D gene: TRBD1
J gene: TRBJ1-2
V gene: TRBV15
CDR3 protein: CATSRGDREYGYTF
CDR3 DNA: TGTGCCACCAGCAGAGGGGACAGGGAGTATGGCTACACCTTC

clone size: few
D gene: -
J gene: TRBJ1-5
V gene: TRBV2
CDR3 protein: CASSEVLIGNQPQHF
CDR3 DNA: TGTGCCAGCAGTGAAGTCCTAATCGGCAATCAGCCCCAGCATTTT